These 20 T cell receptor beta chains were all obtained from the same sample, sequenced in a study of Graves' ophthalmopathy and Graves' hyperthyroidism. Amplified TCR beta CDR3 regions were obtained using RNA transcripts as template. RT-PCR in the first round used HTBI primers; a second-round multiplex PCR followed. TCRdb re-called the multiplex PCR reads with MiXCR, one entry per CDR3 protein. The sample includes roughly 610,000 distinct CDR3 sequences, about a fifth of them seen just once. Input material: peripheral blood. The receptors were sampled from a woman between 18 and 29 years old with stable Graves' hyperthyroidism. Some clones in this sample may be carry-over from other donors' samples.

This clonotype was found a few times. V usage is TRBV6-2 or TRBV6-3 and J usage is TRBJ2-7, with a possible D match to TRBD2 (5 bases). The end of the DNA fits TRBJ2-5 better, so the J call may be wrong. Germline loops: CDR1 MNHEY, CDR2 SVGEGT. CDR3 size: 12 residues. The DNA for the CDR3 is TGTGCCAGCAGGACTACGAGAAAGACCCAGTACTTC. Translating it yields CASRTTRKTQYF.

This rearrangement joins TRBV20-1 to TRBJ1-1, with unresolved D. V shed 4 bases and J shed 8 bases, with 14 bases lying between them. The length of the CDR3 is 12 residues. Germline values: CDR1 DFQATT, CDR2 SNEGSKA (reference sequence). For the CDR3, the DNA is TGCAGTGCTACCGAGTCGACATCCGAAGCTTTCTTT. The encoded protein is CSATESTSEAFF.

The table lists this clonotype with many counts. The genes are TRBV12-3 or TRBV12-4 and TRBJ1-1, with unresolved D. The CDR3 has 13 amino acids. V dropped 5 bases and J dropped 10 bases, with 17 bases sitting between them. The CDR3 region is CASSPPDIRLAFF. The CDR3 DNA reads TGTGCCAGCAGTCCTCCCGACATCCGGCTAGCTTTCTTT.

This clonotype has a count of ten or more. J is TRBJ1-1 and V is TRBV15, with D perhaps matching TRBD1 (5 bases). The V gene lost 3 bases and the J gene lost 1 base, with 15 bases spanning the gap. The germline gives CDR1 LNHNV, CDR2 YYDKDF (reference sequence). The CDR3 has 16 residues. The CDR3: CATSSLQVSWNTEAFF. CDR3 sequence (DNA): TGTGCCACCAGCAGCTTACAGGTTTCCTGGAACACTGAAGCTTTCTTT.

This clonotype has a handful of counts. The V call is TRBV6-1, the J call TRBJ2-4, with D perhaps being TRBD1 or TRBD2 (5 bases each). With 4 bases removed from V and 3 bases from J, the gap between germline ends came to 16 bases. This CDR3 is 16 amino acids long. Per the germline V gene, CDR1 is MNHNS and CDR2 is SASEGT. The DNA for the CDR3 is TGTGCCAGCAGTGCACTGCTCGGGACGCGCAAAAACATTCAGTACTTC. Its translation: CASSALLGTRKNIQYF.

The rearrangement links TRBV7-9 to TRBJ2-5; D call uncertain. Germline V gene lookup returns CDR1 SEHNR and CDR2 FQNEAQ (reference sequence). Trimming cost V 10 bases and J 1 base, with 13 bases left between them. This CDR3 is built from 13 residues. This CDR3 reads CATYRSIQETQYF. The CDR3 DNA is TGTGCCACCTACCGTTCGATCCAAGAGACCCAGTACTTC.

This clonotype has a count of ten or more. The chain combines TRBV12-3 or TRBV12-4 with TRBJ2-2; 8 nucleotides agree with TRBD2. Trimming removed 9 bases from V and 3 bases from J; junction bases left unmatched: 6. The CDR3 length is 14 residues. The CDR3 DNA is TGTGCCAGTACTGGCGGGGGGTACACCGGGGAGCTGTTTTTT. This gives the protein CASTGGGYTGELFF.

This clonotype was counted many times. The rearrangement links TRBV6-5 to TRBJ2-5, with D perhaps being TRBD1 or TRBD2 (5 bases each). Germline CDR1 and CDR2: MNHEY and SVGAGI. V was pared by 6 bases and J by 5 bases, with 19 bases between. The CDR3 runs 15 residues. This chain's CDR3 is CASSYRPPPGETQYF. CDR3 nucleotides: TGTGCCAGCAGCTACAGGCCACCCCCGGGGGAGACCCAGTACTTC.

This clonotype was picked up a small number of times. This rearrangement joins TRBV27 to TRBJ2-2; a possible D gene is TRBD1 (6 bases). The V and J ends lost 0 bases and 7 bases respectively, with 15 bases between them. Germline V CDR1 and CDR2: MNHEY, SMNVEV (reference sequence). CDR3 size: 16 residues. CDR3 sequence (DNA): TGTGCCAGCAGTTTATCGTCCAGGGGAGTGGTCGGGGAGCTGTTTTTT. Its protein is CASSLSSRGVVGELFF.

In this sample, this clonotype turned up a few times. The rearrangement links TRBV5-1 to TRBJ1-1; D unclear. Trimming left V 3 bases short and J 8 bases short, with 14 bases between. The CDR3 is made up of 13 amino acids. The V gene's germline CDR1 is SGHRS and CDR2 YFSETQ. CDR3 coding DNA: TGCGCCAGCAGCTCAGGACTCCTCGCGGAAGCTTTCTTT. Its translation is CASSSGLLAEAFF.

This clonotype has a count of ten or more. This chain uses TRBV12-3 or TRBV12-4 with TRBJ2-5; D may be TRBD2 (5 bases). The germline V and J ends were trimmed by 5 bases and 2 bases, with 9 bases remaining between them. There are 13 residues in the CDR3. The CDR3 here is CASSPLVQETQYF. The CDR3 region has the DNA TGTGCCAGCAGTCCACTAGTGCAAGAGACCCAGTACTTC.

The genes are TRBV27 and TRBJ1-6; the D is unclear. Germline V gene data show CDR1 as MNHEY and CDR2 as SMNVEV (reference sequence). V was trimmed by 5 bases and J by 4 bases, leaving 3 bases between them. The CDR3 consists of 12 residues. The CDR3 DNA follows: TGTGCCAGCAGTGGATATAATTCACCCCTCCACTTT. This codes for CASSGYNSPLHF.

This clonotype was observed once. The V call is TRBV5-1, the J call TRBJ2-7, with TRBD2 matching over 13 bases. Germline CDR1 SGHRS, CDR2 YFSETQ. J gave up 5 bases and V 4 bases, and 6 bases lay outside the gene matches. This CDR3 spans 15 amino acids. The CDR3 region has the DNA TGCGCCAGCAGCGAGACTAGCGGGGGGAGAAACGAGCAGTACTTC. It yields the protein CASSETSGGRNEQYF.

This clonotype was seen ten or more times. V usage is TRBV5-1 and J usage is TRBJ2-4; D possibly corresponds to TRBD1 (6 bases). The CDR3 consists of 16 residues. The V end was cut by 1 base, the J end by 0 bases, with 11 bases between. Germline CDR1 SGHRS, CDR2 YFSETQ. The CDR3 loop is CASSLTGRIAKNIQYF. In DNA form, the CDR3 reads TGCGCCAGCAGCTTGACAGGGCGGATAGCCAAAAACATTCAGTACTTC.

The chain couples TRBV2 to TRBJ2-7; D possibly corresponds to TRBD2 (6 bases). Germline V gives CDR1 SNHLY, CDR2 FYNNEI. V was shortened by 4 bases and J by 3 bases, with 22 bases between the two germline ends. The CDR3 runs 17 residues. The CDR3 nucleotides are TGTGCCAGCAGTGTGGGTCTGGTGGCACTCGGGAGCTACGAGCAGTACTTC. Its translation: CASSVGLVALGSYEQYF.

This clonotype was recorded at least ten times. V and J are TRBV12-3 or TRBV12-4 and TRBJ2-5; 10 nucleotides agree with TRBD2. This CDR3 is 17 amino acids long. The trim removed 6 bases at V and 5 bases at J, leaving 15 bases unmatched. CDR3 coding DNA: TGTGCCAGCAGACAAGCGGGAGGGCCTGTTGGTGGTGAGACCCAGTACTTC. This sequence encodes CASRQAGGPVGGETQYF.

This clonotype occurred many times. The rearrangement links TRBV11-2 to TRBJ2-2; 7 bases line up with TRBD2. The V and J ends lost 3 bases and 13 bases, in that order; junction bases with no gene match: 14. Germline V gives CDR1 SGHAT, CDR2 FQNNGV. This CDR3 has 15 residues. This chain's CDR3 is CASSLAGGGELSLFF. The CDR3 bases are TGTGCCAGCAGCTTGGCTGGGGGAGGGGAGTTGTCGCTGTTTTTT.

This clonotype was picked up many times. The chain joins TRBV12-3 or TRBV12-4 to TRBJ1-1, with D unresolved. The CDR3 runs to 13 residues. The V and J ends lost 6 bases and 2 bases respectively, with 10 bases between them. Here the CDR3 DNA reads TGTGCCAGCAGCGCCGCGATAAACACTGAAGCTTTCTTT. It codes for CASSAAINTEAFF.

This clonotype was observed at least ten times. The CDR3 here is CSAREGGRVEAFF. The DNA for the CDR3 is TGCAGTGCTAGGGAAGGGGGAAGGGTAGAAGCTTTCTTT. The V and J genes are TRBV20-1 and TRBJ1-1; a possible D gene is TRBD1 (6 bases). Germline V lookup: CDR1 DFQATT, CDR2 SNEGSKA (reference sequence). The CDR3 has 13 residues. Trimming removed 3 bases from V and 8 bases from J, with 16 bases in between.

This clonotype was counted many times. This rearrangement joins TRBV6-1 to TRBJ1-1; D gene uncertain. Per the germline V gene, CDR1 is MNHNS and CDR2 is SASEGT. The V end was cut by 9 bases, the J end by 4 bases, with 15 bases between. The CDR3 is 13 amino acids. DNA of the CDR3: TGTGCCAGATGGGGAGGCGAAATCACTGAAGCTTTCTTT. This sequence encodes CARWGGEITEAFF.